The subject of this entry is one TCR beta chain. Generated by immunoSEQ multiplex PCR, the TCRdb table keeps only in-frame clones and is missing some. This sample has 150,000 to 200,000 clones, with approximately 80% found just once. This record belongs to a study of cytomegalovirus exposure and HLA in healthy donors. CDR1 LGHNA and CDR2 YSLEER come from the germline V gene. With 0 bases clipped from V and 0 bases from J, the junction kept 4 bases outside the gene matches. The CDR3 sequence is 16 residues long. This TCR was sampled from a man in his thirties or forties in good health and CMV-seropositive. The V call is TRBV4-3, the J call TRBJ1-2; 7 bases are shared with TRBD1. The sample consisted of PBMCs. CDR3 region: CASSQEGGGPNYGYTF. CDR3 sequence (DNA): TGCGCCAGCAGCCAAGAAGGGGGCGGACCTAACTATGGCTACACCTTC.